This TCR beta chain came from a study of T cells in Graves' hyperthyroidism and ophthalmopathy. Across the study: It was at initial diagnosis, before any treatment, that peripheral blood was collected.

Reasons for excluding patients were uncontrolled infection, other autoimmune disease, pregnancy or lactation. In making diagnoses, clinical symptoms, serum thyroxine and TRAb, thyroid ultrasound and orbital computed tomography were all used. Fresh peripheral blood, approximately 9.6 ml, yielded the PBMCs. It was RNA transcripts that yielded the amplified TCR beta CDR3 regions. HTBI primers were employed in a first-round RT-PCR of the TCR CDR3. TCRdb re-called the multiplex PCR reads with MiXCR, one entry per CDR3 protein. The repertoire holds about 610,000 distinct CDR3 sequences, with about 14% as singletons. CDR1 and CDR2 (germline): GTSNPN, SVGIG (reference sequence). The CDR3 totals 13 residues. V was clipped by 5 bases and J by 7 bases; unmatched bases: 9. At least ten counts were recorded for this clonotype.

This TCR came from a woman in her forties with Graves' ophthalmopathy. The chain uses TRBV30 and TRBJ2-7; 9 positions agree with TRBD1. Input material: blood. In DNA form, the CDR3 reads TGTGCCTGGGCGGGGACAGGGTTTTTGGAGCAGTACTTC. This encodes CAWAGTGFLEQYF.